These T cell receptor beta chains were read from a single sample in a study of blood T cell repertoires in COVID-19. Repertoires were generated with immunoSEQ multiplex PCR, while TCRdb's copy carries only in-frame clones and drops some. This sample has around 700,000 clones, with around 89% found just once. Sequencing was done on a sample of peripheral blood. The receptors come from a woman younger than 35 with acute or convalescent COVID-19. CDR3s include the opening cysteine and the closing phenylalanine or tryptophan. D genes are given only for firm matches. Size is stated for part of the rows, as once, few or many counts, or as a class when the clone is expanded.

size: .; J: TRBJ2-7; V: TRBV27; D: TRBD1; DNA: TGTGCCAGCAGTCCAGGGACAGGGGGGTTCTACGAGCAGTACTTC; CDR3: CASSPGTGGFYEQYF
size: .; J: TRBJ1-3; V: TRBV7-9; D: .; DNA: TGTGCCAGCAGCTTACAGGCTGGAAACACCATATATTTT; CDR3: CASSLQAGNTIYF
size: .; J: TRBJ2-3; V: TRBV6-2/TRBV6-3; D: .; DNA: TGTGCCAGCAGTTACTCGGCCCCGGATACGCAGTATTTT; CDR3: CASSYSAPDTQYF
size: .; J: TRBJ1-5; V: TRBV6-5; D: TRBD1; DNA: TGTGCCAGTATACAGGGGAGCAATCAGCCCCAGCATTTT; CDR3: CASIQGSNQPQHF
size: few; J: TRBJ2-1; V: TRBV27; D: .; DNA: TGTGCCAGCAGTTTATCGGCAGGGGTCCCCAATGAGCAGTTCTTC; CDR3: CASSLSAGVPNEQFF
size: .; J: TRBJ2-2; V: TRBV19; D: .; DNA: TGTGCCAGTAGTCCCACACGGGGAGCCACGAACACCGGGGAGCTGTTTTTT; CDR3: CASSPTRGATNTGELFF
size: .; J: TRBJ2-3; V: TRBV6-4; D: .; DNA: TGTGCCAGCAGTCCTGGGGGGAGCACAGATACGCAGTATTTT; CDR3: CASSPGGSTDTQYF
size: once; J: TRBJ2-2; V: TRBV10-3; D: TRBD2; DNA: TGTGCCATCAGTGGGGGACTAGCGGGGTCGTCGAACACCGGGGAGCTGTTTTTT; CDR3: CAISGGLAGSSNTGELFF
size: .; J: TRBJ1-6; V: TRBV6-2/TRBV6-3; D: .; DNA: TGTGCCAGCAGTTCCCAGGAAAATTCACCCCTCCACTTT; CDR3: CASSSQENSPLHF
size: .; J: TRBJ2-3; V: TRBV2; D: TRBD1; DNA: TGTGCCAGCAGTGAACAGACAGGGCGGACAGATACGCAGTATTTT; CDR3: CASSEQTGRTDTQYF
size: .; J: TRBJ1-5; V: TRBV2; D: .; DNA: TGTGCCAGCACCGGGAGGGATCAGCCCCAGCATTTT; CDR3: CASTGRDQPQHF
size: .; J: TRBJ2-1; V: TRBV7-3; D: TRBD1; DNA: TGTGCCAGCAGCTCGACCATCGGGACAGGGGTTAATGAGCAGTTCTTC; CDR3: CASSSTIGTGVNEQFF
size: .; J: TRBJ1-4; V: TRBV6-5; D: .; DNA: TGTGCCAGCAGTTACTCGGGAGGGGTGCGCGAAAAACTGTTTTTT; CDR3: CASSYSGGVREKLFF
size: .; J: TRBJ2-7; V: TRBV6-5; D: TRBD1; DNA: TGTGCCAGCAACCGGGACAGGAGCTCCTACGAGCAGTACTTC; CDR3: CASNRDRSSYEQYF
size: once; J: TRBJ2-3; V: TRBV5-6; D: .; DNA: TGTGCCAGCAGCTCTGGTCAGGTATCGGCTACGCAGTATTTT; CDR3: CASSSGQVSATQYF
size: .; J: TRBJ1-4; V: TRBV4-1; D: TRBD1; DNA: TGCGCCAGCAGCCATGGAGGGACAGGGGGTACAACTAATGAAAAACTGTTTTTT; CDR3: CASSHGGTGGTTNEKLFF
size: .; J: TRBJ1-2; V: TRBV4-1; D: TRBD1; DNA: TGCGCCAGCAGCCAAGACCAAGAGCGCGGGACAGGGATCTATGGCTACACCTTC; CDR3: CASSQDQERGTGIYGYTF
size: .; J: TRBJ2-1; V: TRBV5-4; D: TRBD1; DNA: TGTGCCAGCAGCACCGGGACAGGGGGCATCTCCTACAATGAGCAGTTCTTC; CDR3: CASSTGTGGISYNEQFF
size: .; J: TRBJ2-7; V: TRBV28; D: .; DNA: TGTGCCAGCAGTTTGAAGGACCTACAGGGTACCTACGAGCAGTACTTC; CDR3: CASSLKDLQGTYEQYF
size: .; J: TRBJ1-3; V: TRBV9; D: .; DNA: TGTGCCAGCAGCCCGGTAGGGGGTGTTGGAAACACCATATATTTT; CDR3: CASSPVGGVGNTIYF
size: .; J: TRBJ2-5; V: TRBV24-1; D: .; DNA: TGTGCCACCAGTGATCCCATGACGGAGAGATTCCAAAGAGAGACCCAGTACTTC; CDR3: CATSDPMTERFQRETQYF
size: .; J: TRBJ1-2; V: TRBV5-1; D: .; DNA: TGCGCCAGCAGCTTTTCCGGCAGGGCGGGAAACTATGGCTACACCTTC; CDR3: CASSFSGRAGNYGYTF
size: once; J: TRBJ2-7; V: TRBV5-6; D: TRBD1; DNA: TGTGCCAGCAGCTTGACCCCGACAGGGGTGACCTACGAGCAGTACTTC; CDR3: CASSLTPTGVTYEQYF
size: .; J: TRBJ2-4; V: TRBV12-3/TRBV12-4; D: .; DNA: TGTGCCAGCAGTACTACCGGTACCCTACACTTC; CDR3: CASSTTGTLHF
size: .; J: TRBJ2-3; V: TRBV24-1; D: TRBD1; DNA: TGTGCCACCAGTGACCCGGGGCCGGGACAGGGGACCCTGGATACGCAGTATTTT; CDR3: CATSDPGPGQGTLDTQYF
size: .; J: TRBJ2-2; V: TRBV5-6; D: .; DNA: TGTGCCAGCAGCTTGATCGGTACGTCGAACACCGGGGAGCTGTTTTTT; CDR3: CASSLIGTSNTGELFF
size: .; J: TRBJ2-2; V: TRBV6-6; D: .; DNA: TGTGCCAGCAGAGGGGGGGCCGGGGAGCTGTTTTTT; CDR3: CASRGGAGELFF
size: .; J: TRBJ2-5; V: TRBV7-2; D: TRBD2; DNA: TGTGCCAGCAGCTCCGTTGGCGGGAGAGTAACGGGGGAGACCCAGTACTTC; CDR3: CASSSVGGRVTGETQYF
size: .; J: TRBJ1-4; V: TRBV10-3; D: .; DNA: TGTGCCATCAGTGAACCAAAACACGAAAAACTGTTTTTT; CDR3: CAISEPKHEKLFF
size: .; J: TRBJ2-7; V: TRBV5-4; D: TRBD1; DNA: TGTGCCAGCAGCTTCTTTGGACAGGGAACCGGCGAGCAGTACTTC; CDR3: CASSFFGQGTGEQYF
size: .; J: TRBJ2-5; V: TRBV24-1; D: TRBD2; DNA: TGTGCCACCAGTGAGCCAACTAGCGGGGGGGCCGGTTGGTTAGAGACCCAGTACTTC; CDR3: CATSEPTSGGAGWLETQYF
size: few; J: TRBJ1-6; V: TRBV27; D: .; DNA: TGTGCCAGCAGACAATCCCTAGGGAGTTCACCCCTCCACTTT; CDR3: CASRQSLGSSPLHF
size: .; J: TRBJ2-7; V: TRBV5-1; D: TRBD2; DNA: TGCGCCAGCAGCCAATTACCTAGCGGCTCCATCTCCTACGAGCAGTACTTC; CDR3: CASSQLPSGSISYEQYF
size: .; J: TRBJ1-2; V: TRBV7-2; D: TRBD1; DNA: TGTGCCAGCAGCACCCGGGACAGGGTGGTTGGCTACACCTTC; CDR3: CASSTRDRVVGYTF
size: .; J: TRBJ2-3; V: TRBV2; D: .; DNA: TGTGCCAGCAGTGAGAGGGGGGGGGCCACAGATACGCAGTATTTT; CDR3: CASSERGGATDTQYF
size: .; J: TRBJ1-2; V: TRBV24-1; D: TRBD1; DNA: TGTGCCACCAGCGATAACCAGGGCAGGGGGCGCGGGTCGAACTATGGCTACACCTTC; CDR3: CATSDNQGRGRGSNYGYTF
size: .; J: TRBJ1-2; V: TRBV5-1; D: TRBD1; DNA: TGCGCCAGCAGCTTGGAAACAGGGGTGGGGAAAGGCTACACCTTC; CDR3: CASSLETGVGKGYTF
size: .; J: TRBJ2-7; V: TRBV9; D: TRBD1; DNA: TGTGCCAGCAGCGTAGCTGGGACAGGGATTGACGAGCAGTACTTC; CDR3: CASSVAGTGIDEQYF
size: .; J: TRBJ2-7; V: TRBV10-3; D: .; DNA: TGTGCCATCAGTCCCTCGACGGGATCCTACGAGCAGTACTTC; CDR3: CAISPSTGSYEQYF
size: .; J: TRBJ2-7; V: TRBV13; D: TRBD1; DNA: TGTGCCAGCAGCGACCGGGACAGGGACTACGAGCAGTACTTC; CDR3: CASSDRDRDYEQYF
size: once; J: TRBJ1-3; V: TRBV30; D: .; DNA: TGTGCCTGGAGTTATATGTCGGGATCTGGAAACACCATATATTTT; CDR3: CAWSYMSGSGNTIYF
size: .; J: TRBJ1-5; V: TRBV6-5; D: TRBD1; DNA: TGTGCCAGCAGTCAAATCAGGGGGGCAGACCAGCCCCAGCATTTT; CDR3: CASSQIRGADQPQHF
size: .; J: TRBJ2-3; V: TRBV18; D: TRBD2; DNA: TGTGCCAGCTCACCCCTCGCTAGCGGGGTTCCGGGAGATACGCAGTATTTT; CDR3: CASSPLASGVPGDTQYF
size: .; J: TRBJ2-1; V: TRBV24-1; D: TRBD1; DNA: TGTGCCACAGGACAGGGAACAAATGAGCAGTTCTTC; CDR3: CATGQGTNEQFF
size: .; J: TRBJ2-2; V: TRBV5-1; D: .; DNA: TGCGCCAGCAGCGTTACCGGGTCACCGGCCCCCGGGGAGCTGTTTTTT; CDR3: CASSVTGSPAPGELFF
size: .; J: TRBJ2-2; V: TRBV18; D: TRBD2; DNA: TGTGCCAGCTCACCACCGATTGGCCGAGCGGGGGACGTGAAAACCGGGGAGCTGTTTTTT; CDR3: CASSPPIGRAGDVKTGELFF
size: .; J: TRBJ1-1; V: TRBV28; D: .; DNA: TGTGCCAGCAGTTTGAGGGATGCGGCTTTCTTT; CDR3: CASSLRDAAFF
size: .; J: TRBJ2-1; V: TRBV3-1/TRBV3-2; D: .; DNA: TGTGCCAGCAGCCAAGATATCGGGGTGCAGAATGAGCAGTTCTTC; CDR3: CASSQDIGVQNEQFF
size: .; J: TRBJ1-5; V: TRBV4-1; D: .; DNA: TGCGCCAGCAGCCAAGAGTCAGTCCAGCCCCAGCATTTT; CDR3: CASSQESVQPQHF
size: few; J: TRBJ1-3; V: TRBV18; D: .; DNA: TGTGCCAGCTCACCACGGAATCCTCGGAGCCGGACAGCCGGAAACACCATATATTTT; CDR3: CASSPRNPRSRTAGNTIYF
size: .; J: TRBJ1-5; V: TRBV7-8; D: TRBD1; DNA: TGTGCCAGCACCTCGACCCCGGGACAGGGGATCTTTGGCAATCAGCCCCAGCATTTT; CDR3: CASTSTPGQGIFGNQPQHF
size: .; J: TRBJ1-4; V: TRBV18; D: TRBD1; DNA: TGTGCCAGCTCACCGGGGACAGCCTATGAAAAACTGTTTTTT; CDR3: CASSPGTAYEKLFF